This T cell receptor (beta chain) stems from a study of cytomegalovirus exposure and HLA in healthy donors. The PCR employed 60 Vbeta primers together with 13 Jbeta primers. Repertoires were generated with immunoSEQ multiplex PCR, while TCRdb's copy carries only in-frame clones and drops some. The sample shows some 160,000 clones, about 84% of them seen only once. Broader study findings: Investigators reported 164 TCR beta chains as tied to cytomegalovirus. Among TCR sequences, most were rare, though some public TCRs appeared in many donors.

Remarks on this clone: Its target is unknown.

The CDR3 has 13 residues. Trimming took off 3 bases at V and 4 bases at J, with 9 bases between the two ends. Germline CDR1 reads MNHEY; CDR2 reads SVGAGI. The receptor comes from a man aged 45 to 65 in good health and CMV-seropositive. This rearrangement joins TRBV6-5 to TRBJ2-5; no clear D gene. Material for sequencing was PBMCs. The CDR3 protein is CASSYHGVETQYF. CDR3 DNA: TGTGCCAGCAGTTATCACGGTGTAGAGACCCAGTACTTC.